The TCR beta chain described here comes from a study of blood T cell repertoires in COVID-19. In the study overall: Acute and convalescent COVID-19 samples came from the United States, Italy and Spain.

Clones were read by immunoSEQ multiplex PCR, and TCRdb kept only the in-frame ones, dropping some. The sample has fewer than 350,000 clones; around nine tenths are singletons. Those who participated ranged in age from roughly 18 to 95 years and resided in about 24 US areas. Germline-derived CDR1 and CDR2 are MNHNY and SVGAGI (reference sequence). Deletions cut 6 bases from V and 0 bases from J, with 9 bases between. The CDR3 contains 13 residues. The clonotype originates from a woman aged 40 to 49 who had recovered from COVID-19. The chain employs TRBV6-6 and TRBJ2-7, with D uncertain. Source material: PBMCs or T cells enriched from blood (not recorded which). Written as DNA, the CDR3 is TGTGCCAGCAGAGCTACTACCTCCTACGAGCAGTACTTC. It is translated as CASRATTSYEQYF.